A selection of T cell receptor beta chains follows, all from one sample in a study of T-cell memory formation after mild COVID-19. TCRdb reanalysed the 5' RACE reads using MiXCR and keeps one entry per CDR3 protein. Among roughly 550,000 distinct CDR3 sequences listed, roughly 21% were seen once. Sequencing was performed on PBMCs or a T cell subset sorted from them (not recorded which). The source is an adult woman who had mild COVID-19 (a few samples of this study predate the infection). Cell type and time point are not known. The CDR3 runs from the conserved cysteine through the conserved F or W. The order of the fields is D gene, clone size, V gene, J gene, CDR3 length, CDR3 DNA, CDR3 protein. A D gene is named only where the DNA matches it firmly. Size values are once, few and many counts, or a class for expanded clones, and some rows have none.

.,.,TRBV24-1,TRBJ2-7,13,TGTGCCACCAGTGTGGTCGGGTACGAGGAGCAGTACTTC,CATSVVGYEEQYF
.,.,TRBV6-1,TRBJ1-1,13,TGTGCCAGCAGTGACAGTCTTTTCACTGAAGCTTTCTTT,CASSDSLFTEAFF
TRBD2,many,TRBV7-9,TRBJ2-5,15,TGTGCCAGCAGCCCACGACTAGCGGACCAGGAGACCCAGTACTTC,CASSPRLADQETQYF
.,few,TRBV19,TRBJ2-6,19,TGTGCCAGTCTGTCGGAGGGAGGTCAGAATCCCTCTGGGGCCAACGTCCTGACTTTC,CASLSEGGQNPSGANVLTF
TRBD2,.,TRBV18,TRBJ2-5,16,TGTGCCAGCTCACCACAGAGCGGGGGGGCGAAGGAGACCCAGTACTTC,CASSPQSGGAKETQYF
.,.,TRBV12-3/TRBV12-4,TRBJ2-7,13,TGTGCCAGCAGCGGACTGGGGGCAGGCGAGCAGTACTTC,CASSGLGAGEQYF
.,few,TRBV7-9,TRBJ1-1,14,TGTGCCAGCAGCTCAATTCATACAAGCACTGAAGCTTTCTTT,CASSSIHTSTEAFF
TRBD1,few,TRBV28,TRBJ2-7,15,TGTGCCAGCAGTCCGTATGGGACAGAGACCTACGAGCAGTACTTC,CASSPYGTETYEQYF
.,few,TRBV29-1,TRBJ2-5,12,TGCAGCGTTGAAGGGACCGGGGAGACCCAGTACTTC,CSVEGTGETQYF
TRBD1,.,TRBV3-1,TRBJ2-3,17,TGTGCCAGCAGCCCCCGTGGGCGACAGGGGCTGTTGGATACGCAGTATTTT,CASSPRGRQGLLDTQYF
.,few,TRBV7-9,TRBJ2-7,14,TGTGCCAGCAGCGCTATCGAGGGTCTTCTACGACAGTACTTC,CASSAIEGLLRQYF
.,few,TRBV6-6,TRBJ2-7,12,TGTGCCAGCAGCTGGGATTCCGACGAGCAGTACTTC,CASSWDSDEQYF
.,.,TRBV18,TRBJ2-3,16,TGTGCCAGCTCATTCTCCGCGGGAAAGAGGACAGATACGCAGTATTTT,CASSFSAGKRTDTQYF
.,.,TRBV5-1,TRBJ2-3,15,TGCGCCAGCACCCAGTGGAGCAGATTCACAGATACGCAGTATTTT,CASTQWSRFTDTQYF
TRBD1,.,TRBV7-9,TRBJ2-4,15,TGTGCCAGCAGCCGAATCCAGGGGGCCGGAAACATTCAGTACTTC,CASSRIQGAGNIQYF
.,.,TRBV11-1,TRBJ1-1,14,TGTGCCAGCAGTCGTACAGGGCGGAACACTGAAGCTTTCTTT,CASSRTGRNTEAFF
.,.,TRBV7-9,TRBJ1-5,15,TGTGCCAGCAGCTTATCGGGGAGACCCAATCAGCCCCAGCATTTT,CASSLSGRPNQPQHF
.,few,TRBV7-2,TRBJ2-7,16,TGTGCCAGCAGCTTATATCTCAGCGGAGGGGGATACGAGCAGTACTTC,CASSLYLSGGGYEQYF
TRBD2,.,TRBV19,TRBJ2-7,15,TGTGCCACCCTGGGGACTAGCGCTTCCAAGGACGAGCAGTACTTC,CATLGTSASKDEQYF
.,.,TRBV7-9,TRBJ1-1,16,TGTGCCAGCAGGAGGATATCAACAGGGAAGGGCACTGAAGCTTTCTTT,CASRRISTGKGTEAFF
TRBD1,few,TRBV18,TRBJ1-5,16,TGTGCCAGCTCACCACGGGACAGGGGGATTAGTCAGCCCCAGCATTTT,CASSPRDRGISQPQHF
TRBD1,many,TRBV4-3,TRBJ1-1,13,TGCGCCAGCAGCCACAGGGGGCACACTGAAGCTTTCTTT,CASSHRGHTEAFF
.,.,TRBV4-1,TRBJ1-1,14,TGCGCCAGCAGCCTCGGTCGAGGGACTATTGAAGCTTTCTTT,CASSLGRGTIEAFF
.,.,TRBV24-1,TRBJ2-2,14,TGTGCCACCCAAGCCTCGTTCAACACCGGGGAGCTGTTTTTT,CATQASFNTGELFF
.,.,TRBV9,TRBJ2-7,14,TGTGCCAGCAGCGTAGCTAACTACCCGGGGGAGCAGTACTTC,CASSVANYPGEQYF
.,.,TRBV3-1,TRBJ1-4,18,TGTGCCAGCAGCCAAGACCCCAGCAAGGTTGACGCCTCTGAAAAACTGTTTTTT,CASSQDPSKVDASEKLFF
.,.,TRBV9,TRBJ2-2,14,TGTGCCAGCAGCCCCTCGACTGAGATCGGGGAGCTGTTTTTT,CASSPSTEIGELFF
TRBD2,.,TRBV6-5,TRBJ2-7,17,TGTGCCAGCAGTTACTCATTGAGGGGCGGGGGTCTGTGGGAGCAGTACTTC,CASSYSLRGGGLWEQYF
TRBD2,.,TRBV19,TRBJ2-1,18,TGTGCCAGTAGTATAAGGTTGACCCGCAAAGGGACTAACAATGAGCAGTTCTTC,CASSIRLTRKGTNNEQFF
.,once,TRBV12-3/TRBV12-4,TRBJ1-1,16,TGTGCCAGCAGTTCCAGGGGCGGCAGTTCCAGCACTGAAGCTTTCTTT,CASSSRGGSSSTEAFF
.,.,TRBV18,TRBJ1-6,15,TGTGCCAGCTCACCAAGCTCAAGGGGTGATTCACCCCTCCACTTT,CASSPSSRGDSPLHF
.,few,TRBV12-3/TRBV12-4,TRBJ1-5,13,TGTGCCAGCTCCCAGGACCCATATCAGCCCCAGCATTTT,CASSQDPYQPQHF
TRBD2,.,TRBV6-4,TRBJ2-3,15,TGTGCCAGCAGTGACCTAGCGGCTAGCACAGATACGCAGTATTTT,CASSDLAASTDTQYF
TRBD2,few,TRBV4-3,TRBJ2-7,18,TGCGCCAGCAGCCTCCTACGGGGTGATAGCGGGAGGCTCTACGAGCAGTACTTC,CASSLLRGDSGRLYEQYF